A selection of T cell receptor beta chains follows, all from one sample in a study of control samples from healthy donors and cancer patients. Clones were sequenced by immunoSEQ multiplex PCR, and TCRdb holds only the in-frame ones, with some missing. The sample has about 100,000 clones; around 88% are singletons. Sequencing was done on a sample of blood. Receptors were obtained from a man aged 30-40 years in good health. Both conserved end residues are part of each CDR3. The D gene is left open where the match is weak. Size is stated for part of the rows, as once, few or many counts, or as a class when the clone is expanded.

abundance	d_gene	v_gene	j_gene	CDR3aa	CDR3nt
-	-	TRBV2	TRBJ2-1	CASTNFVRNEQFF	TGTGCCAGTACTAATTTCGTCCGAAATGAGCAGTTCTTC
once	-	TRBV15	TRBJ1-2	CATRSGTAQSPYTF	TGTGCCACCAGGTCCGGGACCGCCCAGAGCCCTTACACCTTC
-	-	TRBV6-5	TRBJ2-2	CASSYKEGMTGELFF	TGTGCCAGCAGTTACAAAGAGGGGATGACCGGGGAGCTGTTTTTT
-	TRBD1	TRBV27	TRBJ2-1	CASSRDRSYNEQFF	TGTGCCAGCAGTCGGGACAGGTCCTACAATGAGCAGTTCTTC
-	-	TRBV7-8	TRBJ1-6	CASSPGISNSPLHF	TGTGCCAGCAGCCCAGGGATTAGTAATTCACCCCTCCACTTT
-	-	TRBV4-2	TRBJ1-2	CASSQDEGVSYGYTF	TGTGCCAGCAGCCAAGATGAGGGGGTGAGCTATGGCTACACCTTC
-	-	TRBV24-1	TRBJ2-5	CATSEGSGRSQETQYF	TGTGCCACCAGTGAAGGGAGCGGGCGCTCCCAAGAGACCCAGTACTTC
-	-	TRBV18	TRBJ2-1	CASSQGMDEQFF	TGTGCCAGCTCACAGGGGATGGATGAGCAGTTCTTC
-	-	TRBV6-5	TRBJ2-5	CASSYGWKETQYF	TGTGCCAGCAGTTACGGGTGGAAAGAGACCCAGTACTTC
-	-	TRBV11-3	TRBJ2-7	CASSLEGWGRSYEQYF	TGTGCCAGCAGCTTAGAGGGGTGGGGCAGATCCTACGAGCAGTACTTC
-	-	TRBV19	TRBJ1-5	CASSILADGNQPQHF	TGTGCCAGTAGTATCTTGGCTGATGGCAATCAGCCCCAGCATTTT
-	-	TRBV7-9	TRBJ2-1	CASSDHHPTLDEQFF	TGTGCCAGCAGCGACCATCATCCTACCTTGGATGAGCAGTTCTTC
-	-	TRBV4-1	TRBJ1-1	CASSQGANTEAFF	TGCGCCAGCAGCCAAGGGGCGAACACTGAAGCTTTCTTT
once	-	TRBV6-5	TRBJ1-2	CASSTGNNYGYTF	TGTGCCAGCAGTACAGGGAATAACTATGGCTACACCTTC
-	-	TRBV28	TRBJ1-5	CASSFGPRLPSNQPQHF	TGTGCCAGCAGTTTTGGTCCGAGACTGCCTAGCAATCAGCCCCAGCATTTT
-	-	TRBV6-5	TRBJ2-3	CASSGAQLSTDTQYF	TGTGCCAGCAGCGGAGCCCAACTGAGCACAGATACGCAGTATTTT
-	TRBD2	TRBV5-1	TRBJ2-1	CASSFRGLSGDYNEQFF	TGCGCCAGCAGCTTCCGGGGTCTAAGCGGGGACTACAATGAGCAGTTCTTC
-	TRBD2	TRBV23-1	TRBJ2-1	CASSQKSPSRAWTSGYNEQFF	TGCGCCAGCAGTCAAAAGAGCCCGAGCAGGGCTTGGACTAGCGGTTACAATGAGCAGTTCTTC
-	-	TRBV28	TRBJ1-3	CASSFRSGEGIPGNTIYF	TGTGCCAGCAGTTTCAGGTCGGGGGAGGGGATTCCTGGAAACACCATATATTTT
-	TRBD1	TRBV24-1	TRBJ2-1	CATSDFGQDEQFF	TGTGCCACCAGTGATTTTGGACAGGATGAGCAGTTCTTC
-	-	TRBV20-1	TRBJ1-2	CSASTDTGYTF	TGCAGTGCTAGCACGGACACTGGCTACACCTTC
-	TRBD1	TRBV29-1	TRBJ1-2	CSVQGGKGYTF	TGCAGCGTTCAGGGGGGAAAGGGCTACACCTTC
-	TRBD2	TRBV7-3	TRBJ2-3	CASSLDGRADTQYF	TGTGCCAGCAGCTTAGACGGGAGGGCGGATACGCAGTATTTT
-	-	TRBV4-2	TRBJ2-7	CASSQEVVYSYEQYF	TGTGCCAGCAGCCAAGAGGTCGTGTACTCCTACGAGCAGTACTTC
-	-	TRBV10-1	TRBJ2-3	CASRTEGTDTQYF	TGCGCCAGCAGGACGGAGGGCACAGATACGCAGTATTTT
-	-	TRBV7-9	TRBJ1-6	CASSLETPYVYNSPLHF	TGTGCCAGCAGCTTGGAGACACCGTATGTCTATAATTCACCCCTCCACTTT
-	TRBD1	TRBV6-2/TRBV6-3	TRBJ1-4	CASSDRGATNEKLFF	TGTGCCAGCAGTGACAGGGGAGCAACTAATGAAAAACTGTTTTTT
once	-	TRBV4-2	TRBJ2-3	CASSQDKLNTDTQYF	TGTGCCAGCAGCCAAGATAAGCTGAACACAGATACGCAGTATTTT
-	-	TRBV9	TRBJ2-1	CASSVFQGGHEQFF	TGTGCCAGCAGCGTATTCCAGGGAGGCCATGAGCAGTTCTTC
-	-	TRBV6-6	TRBJ2-2	CASSYGRGSTGELFF	TGTGCCAGCAGTTACGGTCGGGGGTCGACCGGGGAGCTGTTTTTT
-	TRBD1	TRBV9	TRBJ2-3	CASSPRQGRDTQYF	TGTGCCAGCAGCCCACGACAGGGGCGGGATACGCAGTATTTT
-	-	TRBV20-1	TRBJ1-4	CSAPRGEKLFF	TGCAGTGCCCCGCGCGGAGAAAAACTGTTTTTT
-	-	TRBV19	TRBJ1-2	CASTRVGYGYTF	TGTGCCAGTACTCGGGTAGGCTATGGCTACACCTTC
-	-	TRBV6-5	TRBJ2-1	CASSSRRGFNEQFF	TGTGCCAGCAGCTCACGGCGGGGATTCAATGAGCAGTTCTTC
-	-	TRBV19	TRBJ2-2	CASSIIGPTQTGELFF	TGTGCCAGTAGTATCATAGGACCGACCCAGACCGGGGAGCTGTTTTTT
-	-	TRBV24-1	TRBJ1-5	CATSAWASRDNQPQHF	TGTGCCACCAGTGCCTGGGCCTCCAGGGACAATCAGCCCCAGCATTTT